This is a list of T cell receptor beta chains from one sample in a study of shared clonotypes between healthy human individuals. Profiling relied on immunoSEQ multiplex PCR, and the TCRdb table lists in-frame clones only, not all of them. The sample holds around 700,000 clones, 73% seen once. The sequenced sample was memory CD4+ T cells sorted from blood. The receptors shown here come from a woman between 25 and 40 years old in good health. CDR3s include the opening cysteine and the closing phenylalanine or tryptophan. A D gene is named only where the DNA matches it firmly. Rows give clone size only sometimes, using once, few, many, or a class for an expanded clone.

>TRBJ2-1|.|TRBV5-1|TRBD2
TGCGCCAGCAGCTTTAGCGGGAGGCCTAGTTCCGATGAGCAGTTCTTC
CASSFSGRPSSDEQFF
>TRBJ1-3|few|TRBV28|.
TGTGCCAGCAGTTTCACCGGGAACACCATATATTTT
CASSFTGNTIYF
>TRBJ1-1|few|TRBV19|.
TGTGCCAGTAGTATAGGGAGGGGGAGGGCTGAAGCTTTCTTT
CASSIGRGRAEAFF
>TRBJ1-1|once|TRBV18|.
TGTGCCAGCTCACCCACCGGGGGGCGCGAAGCTTTCTTT
CASSPTGGREAFF
>TRBJ2-7|.|TRBV4-1|TRBD2
TGCGCCAGCAAGCCCTCTTACTCCCTCGACGCGGGAGTAGGTGACGAGCAGTACTTC
CASKPSYSLDAGVGDEQYF
>TRBJ2-5|.|TRBV4-1|.
TGCGCCAGCAGCCGGCCCGGGGGCGAGAACCAAGAGACCCAGTACTTC
CASSRPGGENQETQYF
>TRBJ1-5|.|TRBV6-6|TRBD1
TGTGCCAGCAACCCGACAGGGTTTGGCAATCAGCCCCAGCATTTT
CASNPTGFGNQPQHF
>TRBJ2-7|.|TRBV6-1|TRBD2
TGTGCCAGCAGTGAAGGGGGTAGCGGGTCAGACGAGCAGTACTTC
CASSEGGSGSDEQYF
>TRBJ1-5|.|TRBV7-2|.
TGTGCCAGCAGCTTAGTCAGGGGAGGCCAGCCCCAGCATTTT
CASSLVRGGQPQHF
>TRBJ2-4|.|TRBV19|.
TGTGCCAGTAGTCCCCCGGCGGCGACCAAAAACATTCAGTACTTC
CASSPPAATKNIQYF
>TRBJ1-2|.|TRBV14|.
TGTGCCAGCAGCCAAGAAATATCATATGGCTACACCTTC
CASSQEISYGYTF
>TRBJ1-6|.|TRBV30|.
TGTGCCTGGAGTGTAGGACAGTTTAATTCACCCCTCCACTTT
CAWSVGQFNSPLHF
>TRBJ2-7|.|TRBV28|TRBD2
TGTGCCAGCAGCATAGGGTCTAGCGGACGCTACGAGCAGTACTTC
CASSIGSSGRYEQYF
>TRBJ2-7|few|TRBV28|TRBD1
TGTGCCAGTATAACAGGGGGCGAGGCTAACTCCTACGAGCAGTACTTC
CASITGGEANSYEQYF
>TRBJ1-1|.|TRBV28|.
TGTGCCAGCAGTTTATCCCTCGGGGGGAACACTGAAGCTTTCTTT
CASSLSLGGNTEAFF
>TRBJ1-1|.|TRBV25-1|.
TGTGCCAGCAGCCGGAACACTGAAGCTTTCTTT
CASSRNTEAFF
>TRBJ2-2|.|TRBV5-1|.
TGCGCCAGCAGCTTGGACGGGATGAACACCGGGGAGCTGTTTTTT
CASSLDGMNTGELFF
>TRBJ2-7|.|TRBV10-3|.
TGTGCCATCGCAGTAGCCGAAACCTACGAGCAGTACTTC
CAIAVAETYEQYF
>TRBJ1-2|few|TRBV28|TRBD1
TGTGCCAGCAGTGGGACAGGGGGTAACTATGGCTACACCTTC
CASSGTGGNYGYTF
>TRBJ1-5|.|TRBV18|TRBD1
TGTGCCAGCTCCCAGGGGGCTATCCCCAATCAGCCCCAGCATTTT
CASSQGAIPNQPQHF